The 5 T cell receptor beta chains given below trace back to one sample, sequenced in a study of blood T cell repertoires in COVID-19. Repertoires were generated with immunoSEQ multiplex PCR, while TCRdb's copy carries only in-frame clones and drops some. The sample lists hundreds of thousands of clones, around nine tenths occurring once. The sequenced material came from peripheral blood. These receptors were taken from a man aged 35 to 55 with acute or convalescent COVID-19.

The chain couples TRBV7-9 to TRBJ2-2, with 9 nucleotides matching TRBD1. Germline values: CDR1 SEHNR, CDR2 FQNEAQ (reference sequence). The V gene end was trimmed by 5 bases and the J gene end by 0 bases; junction bases not matched to a gene: 7. The CDR3 is 17 amino acids. The CDR3 DNA reads TGTGCCAGCAGCCCGGGCCGGGACAGGGCGAACACCGGGGAGCTGTTTTTT. This codes for CASSPGRDRANTGELFF.

This chain connects TRBV7-5 to TRBJ1-1; the D call TRBD1 from the table was never checked on the DNA. TRBV7-5 constitutes a pseudogene. The CDR3 length is 15 residues. CDR3 coding DNA: TGTGCCAGAAGCTTAGTGGACAGGGGGTGCACTGAAGCTTTCTTT. Translating gives CARSLVDRGCTEAFF.

This clone was detected a few times. The V call is TRBV2, the J call TRBJ1-1; tentatively, D is TRBD1 (5 bases). The CDR3 contains 14 residues. Deletions cut 4 bases from V and 2 bases from J, with 11 bases between. Germline V gene lookup returns CDR1 SNHLY and CDR2 FYNNEI. The CDR3 bases are TGTGCCAGCAGTGGCCAGGGAAAAAACACTGAAGCTTTCTTT. Protein sequence: CASSGQGKNTEAFF.

The chain uses TRBV3-1 (or the pseudogene TRBV3-2) and TRBJ2-1; D possibly corresponds to TRBD1 (5 bases). The CDR3 is made up of 15 amino acids. In germline, CDR1 is LGHDT, CDR2 YNNKEL (reference sequence). V was clipped by 6 bases and J by 5 bases, with 17 bases between them. CDR3: CASRLQAWAHNEQFF. The CDR3 nucleotides read TGTGCCAGCAGGTTACAGGCGTGGGCCCACAATGAGCAGTTCTTC.

This clone has a single count. The genes are TRBV12-5 and TRBJ2-2; TRBD1 might be the D (6 bases). This CDR3 contains 15 residues. Between the trimmed V and J ends, which lost 7 bases and 5 bases, there was a span of 17 bases. Germline V gene data show CDR1 as LGHNT and CDR2 as FRNRAP. The CDR3, as DNA: TGTGCTAGTGACATTGGCAGGGGTGCGACCGGGGAGCTGTTTTTT. Its protein product is CASDIGRGATGELFF.